These T cell receptor beta chains were read from a single sample in a study of cytomegalovirus exposure and HLA in healthy donors. Measured with immunoSEQ multiplex PCR; TCRdb has only the in-frame clones, and not every one. This table has around 92,000 clones, approximately 80% appearing once. Material: PBMCs. The receptors come from a female donor in good health and CMV-seropositive. Both conserved end residues are part of each CDR3. Fields, in order: D gene, clone size, J gene, V gene, CDR3 protein, CDR3 DNA. D genes are given only for firm matches. Not all rows give a size; the values are once, few, many and, for expanded clones, a class.

d_call: -; clone_size: few; j_call: TRBJ1-6; v_call: TRBV7-9; cdr3_aa: CASSMGGSPLHF; cdr3_nt: TGTGCCAGCAGCATGGGGGGGTCACCCCTCCACTTT
d_call: -; clone_size: few; j_call: TRBJ1-2; v_call: TRBV6-4; cdr3_aa: CAKLFNYGYTF; cdr3_nt: TGTGCCAAGCTGTTTAACTATGGCTACACCTTC
d_call: TRBD1; clone_size: -; j_call: TRBJ2-5; v_call: TRBV13; cdr3_aa: CASSLGTGGFETQYF; cdr3_nt: TGTGCCAGCAGCTTAGGCACAGGGGGATTTGAGACCCAGTACTTC
d_call: TRBD2; clone_size: -; j_call: TRBJ2-3; v_call: TRBV7-2; cdr3_aa: CASSLLAGGPIDTQYF; cdr3_nt: TGTGCCAGCAGCTTGCTAGCGGGGGGGCCGATAGATACGCAGTATTTT
d_call: -; clone_size: -; j_call: TRBJ2-3; v_call: TRBV27; cdr3_aa: CASSFGGADTQYF; cdr3_nt: TGTGCCAGCAGTTTTGGGGGCGCAGATACGCAGTATTTT
d_call: TRBD2; clone_size: -; j_call: TRBJ2-2; v_call: TRBV4-1; cdr3_aa: CASSLFSGAGGNTGELFF; cdr3_nt: TGCGCCAGCAGCCTCTTCTCGGGAGCGGGGGGGAACACCGGGGAGCTGTTTTTT
d_call: TRBD2; clone_size: -; j_call: TRBJ2-5; v_call: TRBV5-1; cdr3_aa: CASSQTSGRSQETQYF; cdr3_nt: TGCGCCAGCAGTCAAACTTCCGGGAGGAGCCAAGAGACCCAGTACTTC
d_call: TRBD1; clone_size: -; j_call: TRBJ1-1; v_call: TRBV5-1; cdr3_aa: CASSLGDRGRRTEAFF; cdr3_nt: TGCGCCAGCAGCTTGGGGGACAGGGGGAGACGGACTGAAGCTTTCTTT
d_call: TRBD1; clone_size: -; j_call: TRBJ1-2; v_call: TRBV28; cdr3_aa: CASSLASRGRGYGYTF; cdr3_nt: TGTGCCAGCAGTTTAGCCTCCAGGGGGCGCGGCTATGGCTACACCTTC
d_call: TRBD1; clone_size: -; j_call: TRBJ2-1; v_call: TRBV29-1; cdr3_aa: CSVGRTGIYNEQFF; cdr3_nt: TGCAGCGTGGGGAGGACAGGGATTTACAATGAGCAGTTCTTC
d_call: -; clone_size: -; j_call: TRBJ1-1; v_call: TRBV27; cdr3_aa: CASHISMNTEAFF; cdr3_nt: TGTGCCAGCCACATATCCATGAACACTGAAGCTTTCTTT
d_call: TRBD2; clone_size: -; j_call: TRBJ2-1; v_call: TRBV7-9; cdr3_aa: CASSLGGGAEFF; cdr3_nt: TGTGCCAGCAGCTTAGGCGGGGGGGCGGAGTTCTTC
d_call: -; clone_size: -; j_call: TRBJ2-7; v_call: TRBV5-6; cdr3_aa: CASSLAALAYEQYF; cdr3_nt: TGTGCCAGCAGCTTGGCCGCACTAGCCTACGAGCAGTACTTC
d_call: -; clone_size: -; j_call: TRBJ1-4; v_call: TRBV27; cdr3_aa: CASSLYPPTQGRDEKLFF; cdr3_nt: TGTGCCAGCAGTTTATACCCCCCAACTCAGGGTAGGGATGAAAAACTGTTTTTT
d_call: -; clone_size: -; j_call: TRBJ1-1; v_call: TRBV19; cdr3_aa: CASSIGGGEAFF; cdr3_nt: TGTGCCAGTAGTATAGGCGGAGGTGAAGCTTTCTTT
d_call: TRBD1; clone_size: once; j_call: TRBJ1-3; v_call: TRBV19; cdr3_aa: CASRSGTAPGNTIYF; cdr3_nt: TGTGCCAGTAGGTCTGGGACAGCCCCTGGAAACACCATATATTTT
d_call: -; clone_size: -; j_call: TRBJ2-5; v_call: TRBV9; cdr3_aa: CASSVGGVRMETQYF; cdr3_nt: TGTGCCAGCAGCGTAGGCGGGGTTAGGATGGAGACCCAGTACTTC
d_call: -; clone_size: once; j_call: TRBJ2-1; v_call: TRBV19; cdr3_aa: CASSLRRESLRYNEQFF; cdr3_nt: TGTGCCAGTAGCCTGAGGCGGGAAAGCCTTAGGTACAATGAGCAGTTCTTC
d_call: -; clone_size: -; j_call: TRBJ1-1; v_call: TRBV6-5; cdr3_aa: CASSSTGASEAFF; cdr3_nt: TGTGCCAGCAGCTCGACAGGAGCCAGTGAAGCTTTCTTT
d_call: -; clone_size: -; j_call: TRBJ1-2; v_call: TRBV7-6; cdr3_aa: CASSHRAAGNYGYTF; cdr3_nt: TGTGCCAGCAGCCACCGGGCGGCAGGGAACTATGGCTACACCTTC
d_call: -; clone_size: -; j_call: TRBJ1-2; v_call: TRBV5-6; cdr3_aa: CASSLSGRAYGYTF; cdr3_nt: TGTGCCAGCAGCCTGAGCGGGAGGGCTTACGGCTACACCTTC
d_call: -; clone_size: -; j_call: TRBJ2-2; v_call: TRBV18; cdr3_aa: CASSPNSGENTGELFF; cdr3_nt: TGTGCCAGCTCACCAAACAGCGGAGAGAACACCGGGGAGCTGTTTTTT
d_call: -; clone_size: once; j_call: TRBJ2-1; v_call: TRBV19; cdr3_aa: CASSIVRERGEQFF; cdr3_nt: TGTGCCAGTAGTATAGTGAGGGAACGGGGTGAGCAGTTCTTC
d_call: -; clone_size: -; j_call: TRBJ1-2; v_call: TRBV7-8; cdr3_aa: CASSLVGGLLLDYGYTF; cdr3_nt: TGTGCCAGCAGCTTAGTCGGAGGGTTGTTATTGGACTATGGCTACACCTTC
d_call: TRBD2; clone_size: -; j_call: TRBJ2-2; v_call: TRBV25-1; cdr3_aa: CASSDRTSGRASTGELFF; cdr3_nt: TGTGCCAGCAGTGATCGGACTAGCGGGAGGGCCTCCACCGGGGAGCTGTTTTTT
d_call: TRBD1; clone_size: -; j_call: TRBJ1-2; v_call: TRBV27; cdr3_aa: CASSERDSKGYTF; cdr3_nt: TGTGCCAGCAGTGAGAGGGACAGTAAGGGCTACACCTTC
d_call: -; clone_size: -; j_call: TRBJ1-1; v_call: TRBV19; cdr3_aa: CASSIDLGRGTEAFF; cdr3_nt: TGTGCCAGTAGTATAGATTTGGGTAGAGGGACTGAAGCTTTCTTT